The 19 T cell receptor beta chains below all came from one sample that was sequenced in a study of blood T cell repertoires in COVID-19. Measured with immunoSEQ multiplex PCR; TCRdb has only the in-frame clones, and not every one. Of some 150,000 clones listed, more than 65% are singletons. The sequenced sample consisted of peripheral blood. These receptors were obtained from a woman aged 50 to 65 in a cohort sampled during active or convalescent COVID-19.

The CDR3 DNA reads as TGCGCCAGCATATCAGAGAACACTGAAGCTTTCTTT. It is translated as CASISENTEAFF. The chain joins TRBV5-1 to TRBJ1-1; no clear D. The CDR3 runs to 12 residues. Trimming cost V 6 bases and J 1 base, with 7 bases left between them. CDR1 and CDR2 (germline): SGHRS, YFSETQ. Full variable domain (outside the CDR3, taken from reference TRBV5-1 and TRBJ1-1): KAGVTQTPRYLIKTRGQQVTLSCSPISGHRSVSWYQQTPGQGLQFLFEYFSETQRNKGNFPGRFSGRQFSNSRSEMNVSTLELGDSALYLCASISENTEAFFGQGTRLTVV.

The chain links TRBV7-2 to TRBJ1-3; a possible D gene is TRBD1 (5 bases). This CDR3 has 15 residues. Trimming stripped 3 bases from V and 3 bases from J, with 12 bases between. Germline V gene lookup returns CDR1 SGHTA and CDR2 FQGNSA. The CDR3 sequence is CASSFGSGNGNTIYF. For the CDR3, the DNA is TGTGCCAGCAGCTTCGGGTCAGGGAATGGAAACACCATATATTTT. The complete variable domain, with remaining parts taken from reference TRBV7-2 and TRBJ1-3, reads GAGVSQSPSNKVTEKGKDVELRCDPISGHTALYWYRQSLGQGLEFLIYFQGNSAPDKSGLPSDRFSAERTGGSVSTLTIQRTQQEDSAVYLCASSFGSGNGNTIYFGEGSWLTVV.

The rearrangement joins TRBV5-1 to TRBJ2-2; TRBD2 agrees at 8 bases. Germline V gives CDR1 SGHRS, CDR2 YFSETQ. The V segment lost 9 bases and the J segment 4 bases; nucleotides outside the gene matches: 11. The CDR3 extends over 15 amino acids. The CDR3: CATSGGRGITGELFF. CDR3 bases: TGCGCCACTTCGGGGGGGCGGGGAATCACCGGGGAGCTGTTTTTT.

The CDR3 here is CASSLESVLNTEAFF. The CDR3 bases are TGCGCCAGCAGCTTGGAATCAGTGCTGAACACTGAAGCTTTCTTT. The V and J genes are TRBV5-1 and TRBJ1-1; D not certain. Trimming cost V 0 bases and J 0 bases, with 9 bases left between them. Germline CDR1 is SGHRS and CDR2 is YFSETQ. The CDR3 length is 15 residues.

The chain recombines TRBV5-1 with TRBJ2-1; a weak D match, TRBD1 (6 bases). This CDR3 is built from 18 residues. Germline CDR1 is SGHRS and CDR2 is YFSETQ. Trimming shortened V by 0 bases and J by 0 bases, and 16 bases separated the two germline ends. CDR3 in amino acids: CASSLGQALGPSYNEQFF. CDR3 nucleotide sequence: TGCGCCAGCAGCTTGGGACAGGCATTAGGTCCCTCCTACAATGAGCAGTTCTTC.

This rearrangement joins TRBV4-1 to TRBJ1-1; D possibly corresponds to TRBD1 (6 bases). The CDR3 covers 16 residues. Trimming removed 0 bases at V and 0 bases at J, with 11 bases between. Germline CDR1 reads MGHRA; CDR2 reads YSYEKL. This CDR3 is CASSQEGGALNTEAFF. In nucleotides, the CDR3 is TGCGCCAGCAGCCAAGAAGGGGGGGCGTTGAACACTGAAGCTTTCTTT.

This chain connects TRBV5-6 to TRBJ2-1; TRBD2 aligns across 8 bases. The germline gives CDR1 SGHDT, CDR2 YYEEEE. With 2 bases clipped from V and 0 bases from J, the junction kept 7 bases outside the gene matches. This CDR3 spans 17 amino acids. Here the CDR3 DNA reads TGTGCCAGCAGCTTAGGCGGCGGACTAGCCTCCTACAATGAGCAGTTCTTC. Amino acid sequence: CASSLGGGLASYNEQFF.

This chain connects TRBV4-1 to TRBJ1-1; 7 bases align to TRBD1. V was clipped by 1 base and J by 6 bases; unmatched bases: 5. The CDR3 is 14 residues long. Germline V lookup: CDR1 MGHRA, CDR2 YSYEKL. The CDR3 is CASSQGDRVSEAFF. CDR3 nucleotide sequence: TGCGCCAGCAGCCAAGGTGACAGGGTTTCTGAAGCTTTCTTT.

The chain recombines TRBV6-4 with TRBJ2-2; D ambiguous. Germline V CDR1 and CDR2: MRHNA, SNTAGT. With 4 bases removed from V and 2 bases from J, the gap between germline ends came to 8 bases. The CDR3 is 14 amino acids. The CDR3 nucleotides read TGTGCCAGCAGTGTCGCAACTAACACCGGGGAGCTGTTTTTT. Protein sequence: CASSVATNTGELFF.

The chain employs TRBV11-3 and TRBJ2-1; 7 bases are shared with TRBD1. The CDR3 covers 15 residues. Germline V gives CDR1 SGHNT, CDR2 YENEEA. V gave up 1 base and J gave up 5 bases; unmatched junction bases: 5. The DNA for the CDR3 is TGTGCCAGCAGCTTAGTAACAGGGGCAAACAATGAGCAGTTCTTC. Translation gives CASSLVTGANNEQFF. Based on the CDR3 plus reference TRBV11-3 and TRBJ2-1, the full variable domain is EAGVVQSPRYKIIEKKQPVAFWCNPISGHNTLYWYLQNLGQGPELLIRYENEEAVDDSQLPKDRFSAERLKGVDSTLKIQPAELGDSAVYLCASSLVTGANNEQFFGPGTRLTVL.

DNA of the CDR3: TGTGCCAGCAGTGGTATTGGACAGGCCAATAATTCACCCCTCCACTTT. Translation gives CASSGIGQANNSPLHF. The genes are TRBV6-1 and TRBJ1-6; 7 bases match TRBD1. Germline loops: CDR1 MNHNS, CDR2 SASEGT. This CDR3 is 16 amino acids long. V dropped 4 bases and J dropped 5; count of bases not matched to a gene: 8.

This chain links TRBV5-1 with TRBJ2-3, with 8 bases lining up with TRBD1. Germline V CDR1 and CDR2: SGHRS, YFSETQ. This CDR3 contains 17 residues. Losses at the gene ends were 2 bases for V and 5 bases for J; bases not matched to a gene: 13. This CDR3 reads CASSLNYQGAKQDTQYF. The DNA of the CDR3 is TGCGCCAGCAGCTTAAACTATCAGGGGGCTAAGCAAGATACGCAGTATTTT.

The CDR3 loop is CASSMSGRQGEKLFF. DNA of the CDR3: TGTGCCAGTAGTATGTCTGGGCGGCAGGGTGAAAAACTGTTTTTT. The chain is built from TRBV19 and TRBJ1-4; tentatively, D is TRBD1 (5 bases). V gave up 3 bases and J gave up 7 bases, with 15 bases separating them. Germline V gene sequence: CDR1 LNHDA, CDR2 SQIVND (reference sequence). The CDR3 has 15 amino acids. The full variable domain, its missing parts supplied by reference TRBV19 and TRBJ1-4, is DGGITQSPKYLFRKEGQNVTLSCEQNLNHDAMYWYRQDPGQGLRLIYYSQIVNDFQKGDIAEGYSVSREKKESFPLTVTSAQKNPTAFYLCASSMSGRQGEKLFFGSGTQLSVL.

The chain couples TRBV7-2 to TRBJ1-2; 8 bases fit TRBD1. This CDR3 has 14 amino acids. Germline CDR1 is SGHTA and CDR2 is FQGNSA. With 7 bases clipped from V and 2 bases from J, the junction kept 6 bases outside the gene matches. The CDR3 DNA follows: TGTGCCAGCACCCTAAGGACAGGGAACTATGGCTACACCTTC. Translated, it gives CASTLRTGNYGYTF.

This clone was seen more than once but under ten times. This chain joins TRBV5-1 and TRBJ2-7, with 11 nucleotides matching TRBD2. V lost 4 bases, J lost 4 bases, and 10 bases stayed unmatched. Germline CDR1 and CDR2: SGHRS and YFSETQ. CDR3 length: 16 residues. Here the CDR3 reads CASSGGTSGGGYEQYF. CDR3 sequence (DNA): TGCGCCAGCAGCGGCGGTACTAGCGGGGGTGGTTACGAGCAGTACTTC.

The chain joins TRBV14 to TRBJ1-1; D remains ambiguous. This CDR3 has 12 amino acids. Germline V CDR1 and CDR2: SGHDN, FVKESK. Trimming removed 6 bases at V and 0 bases at J, with 5 bases between. The CDR3 DNA is TGTGCCAGCAGTTATATGAACACTGAAGCTTTCTTT. As protein: CASSYMNTEAFF.

This clone showed up just once. The rearrangement joins TRBV6-5 to TRBJ1-2; 7 bases line up with TRBD1. Germline CDR1 is MNHEY and CDR2 is SVGAGI. This CDR3 comprises 15 residues. Losses at the gene ends were 4 bases for V and 4 bases for J; bases not matched to a gene: 9. For the CDR3, the DNA is TGTGCCAGCAGTTTCGGACAGGTGGCTGGCTATGGCTACACCTTC. It codes for CASSFGQVAGYGYTF.

J is TRBJ1-4 and V is TRBV13, with D maybe TRBD1 (5 bases). This CDR3 region has 14 residues. V dropped 5 bases and J dropped 8 bases, with 15 bases sitting between them. Germline V gene lookup returns CDR1 PRHDT and CDR2 FYEKMQ (reference sequence). CDR3: CASSLTGSGEKLFF. Here the CDR3 DNA reads TGTGCCAGCAGCCTAACAGGTAGTGGGGAAAAACTGTTTTTT.

This chain connects TRBV5-1 to TRBJ1-1; no reliable D call. The length of the CDR3 is 20 residues. V dropped 0 bases and J dropped 3 bases, with 27 bases sitting between them. Germline CDR1 reads SGHRS; CDR2 reads YFSETQ. CDR3: CASSLGTLTRRNGMDTEAFF. The CDR3 DNA reads TGCGCCAGCAGCTTGGGAACCTTGACAAGGCGGAACGGGATGGACACTGAAGCTTTCTTT.